What follows are 24 T cell receptor beta chains derived from one specimen sequenced in a study of blood T cell repertoires in COVID-19. The table came from immunoSEQ multiplex PCR; TCRdb's copy has only in-frame clones and leaves some out. The sample lists hundreds of thousands of clones, 85% to 90% occurring once. The sequenced sample consisted of peripheral blood. These receptors all stem from a woman aged 45-65 years with COVID-19, enrolled during active disease.

This clone was seen a single time. The chain links TRBV6-5 to TRBJ2-3, with a tentative D call TRBD1 (5 bases). The CDR3 has 14 residues. CDR1 and CDR2 (germline): MNHEY, SVGAGI. The V gene lost 5 bases and the J gene lost 2 bases, with 11 bases spanning the gap. The CDR3: CASSRRQYTDTQYF. The CDR3 DNA follows: TGTGCCAGCAGTAGGAGACAGTACACAGATACGCAGTATTTT.

The chain joins TRBV11-3 to TRBJ1-1; no firm D call. Between the trimmed V and J ends, which lost 4 bases and 2 bases, there was a span of 17 bases. This CDR3 has 16 amino acids. Per germline, CDR1 SGHNT and CDR2 YENEEA. In DNA form, the CDR3 reads TGTGCCAGCAGCTCGTCTCCCGGGCGGGGTAACACTGAAGCTTTCTTT. Encoded protein: CASSSSPGRGNTEAFF. The full variable domain, its missing parts supplied by reference TRBV11-3 and TRBJ1-1, is EAGVVQSPRYKIIEKKQPVAFWCNPISGHNTLYWYLQNLGQGPELLIRYENEEAVDDSQLPKDRFSAERLKGVDSTLKIQPAELGDSAVYLCASSSSPGRGNTEAFFGQGTRLTVV.

The gene calls are TRBV7-2 and TRBJ1-5; no clear D. The V and J ends lost 3 bases and 0 bases respectively, with 9 bases between them. This CDR3 comprises 15 residues. The germline V gene encodes CDR1 SGHTA and CDR2 FQGNSA. The CDR3 loop reads CASSLVQASNQPQHF. The CDR3 nucleotides read TGTGCCAGCAGCTTGGTCCAGGCTAGCAATCAGCCCCAGCATTTT.

The rearrangement links TRBV6-5 to TRBJ1-1; TRBD1 matches 10 bases. J lost 10 bases, V lost 5 bases, and 13 bases had no gene match. Germline loops: CDR1 MNHEY, CDR2 SVGAGI. The CDR3 covers 15 residues. The CDR3 DNA reads TGTGCCAGCAGTCCCGGTCGGGGACAGGGGAACGTAGCTTTCTTT. Protein product: CASSPGRGQGNVAFF.

This clone was picked up one time. This chain uses TRBV11-3 with TRBJ2-7; D perhaps matches TRBD2 (6 bases). There are 15 residues in the CDR3. Germline V gene data show CDR1 as SGHNT and CDR2 as YENEEA. The V gene lost 1 base and the J gene lost 3 bases, with 13 bases spanning the gap. CDR3 sequence: CASSLGSGGIYEQYF. DNA for the CDR3: TGTGCCAGCAGCTTAGGCTCCGGAGGGATCTACGAGCAGTACTTC.

V is TRBV18 and J is TRBJ1-3, with TRBD1 as a possible D gene (6 bases). Trimming removed 2 bases from V and 0 bases from J, with 20 bases in between. The CDR3 loop spans 19 amino acids. The V gene's germline CDR1 is KGHSH and CDR2 LQKENI. The CDR3 nucleotides are TGTGCCAGCTCACCAATCACAGGGTTATCGAGGAGCTCTGGAAACACCATATATTTT. It yields the protein CASSPITGLSRSSGNTIYF.

This chain connects TRBV6-2 or TRBV6-3 to TRBJ2-5, with 8 bases aligning to TRBD2. J gave up 4 bases and V 6 bases, and 10 bases lay outside the gene matches. This CDR3 is built from 15 residues. CDR1 is MNHEY and CDR2 is SVGEGT in the germline V gene. CDR3 coding DNA: TGTGCCAGCAGCCAGGGACTAGGACTCCGAGAGACCCAGTACTTC. Amino acids: CASSQGLGLRETQYF.

The V call is TRBV19, the J call TRBJ2-7, with a weak D call TRBD2 (5 bases). Germline V gives CDR1 LNHDA, CDR2 SQIVND (reference sequence). The CDR3 is 13 residues long. Trimming left V 3 bases short and J 6 bases short, with 12 bases between. The DNA of the CDR3 is TGTGCCAGTAGTATTGGGGAAGGACTCGAGCAGTACTTC. Amino acids: CASSIGEGLEQYF.

This clone was counted only a few times. The chain is built from TRBV9 and TRBJ2-7; possible D gene TRBD1, 5 bases. V lost 4 bases, J lost 0 bases, and 17 bases lay in between. CDR1 is SGDLS and CDR2 is YYNGEE in the germline V gene. The CDR3 has 16 amino acids. CDR3: CASSPSGASFSYEQYF. CDR3 coding DNA: TGTGCCAGCAGCCCCAGTGGGGCCTCCTTCTCCTACGAGCAGTACTTC.

The CDR3 region is CASSQESREGGETQYF. For the CDR3, the DNA is TGTGCCAGCAGCCAAGAGAGTCGTGAGGGCGGGGAGACCCAGTACTTC. The chain recombines TRBV4-2 with TRBJ2-5; maybe TRBD2 (5 bases). The V and J ends lost 0 bases and 5 bases respectively, with 16 bases between them. Germline V lookup: CDR1 LGHNA, CDR2 YNFKEQ. The CDR3 spans 16 residues.

The V call is TRBV29-1, the J call TRBJ1-2; 7 bases line up with TRBD1. V was pared by 7 bases and J by 8 bases, with 7 bases of the junction left unmatched. The CDR3 contains 11 residues. Germline loops: CDR1 SQVTM, CDR2 ANQGSEA. The CDR3 region has the DNA TGCAGCGCCGGGGACAGAGTAGGCTACACCTTC. As protein: CSAGDRVGYTF.

The CDR3 coding sequence is TGTGCCAGCAGCCCCCGACTAGCGGGAGTTTTCAATGAGCAGTTCTTC. Translating it yields CASSPRLAGVFNEQFF. The V gene is TRBV11-2, the J gene TRBJ2-1; 12 bases are shared with TRBD2. The junction had 8 bases not matched to a gene; V was cut back by 5 bases and J by 6 bases. CDR3 length: 16 amino acids. Germline values: CDR1 SGHAT, CDR2 FQNNGV.

Only a few counts were recorded for this clone. The same CDR3 arises from other DNA sequences in this sample as well. V gene TRBV18 combines with J gene TRBJ1-1; 9 positions agree with TRBD1. This CDR3 comprises 14 residues. V lost 2 bases and J lost 3; bases outside the gene matches: 1. The germline gives CDR1 KGHSH, CDR2 LQKENI. CDR3 DNA sequence: TGTGCCAGCTCACCAGGACAGGGGTACACTGAAGCTTTCTTT. This translates into CASSPGQGYTEAFF.

The sample holds one count of this clone. The chain is built from TRBV30 and TRBJ1-6; the D is unclear. The V and J ends lost 0 bases and 11 bases respectively, with 11 bases between them. The CDR3 has 13 amino acids. Germline CDR1 is GTSNPN and CDR2 is SVGIG (reference sequence). CDR3 sequence: CAWSVFSGAPLHF. CDR3 in DNA: TGTGCCTGGAGTGTATTTTCCGGGGCACCCCTCCACTTT.

This clone was counted only a few times. The rearrangement joins TRBV7-8 to TRBJ2-3, with TRBD2 matching 7 bases. The V gene's germline CDR1 is SGHVS and CDR2 FQNEAQ. The V gene end was trimmed by 3 bases and the J gene end by 2 bases; junction bases not matched to a gene: 5. This CDR3 comprises 15 residues. CDR3 DNA: TGTGCCAGCAGCTTTCTAGCGGAGATCACAGATACGCAGTATTTT. It is translated as CASSFLAEITDTQYF.

V and J are TRBV18 and TRBJ2-7; D might be TRBD2 (6 bases). The CDR3 is made up of 12 amino acids. Trimming cost V 3 bases and J 9 bases, with 12 bases left between them. CDR1 KGHSH and CDR2 LQKENI come from the germline V gene. CDR3 DNA: TGTGCCAGCTCACCGGGGGAGGAGGGGCAGTACTTC. This codes for CASSPGEEGQYF.

The chain couples TRBV10-3 to TRBJ2-7, with D tentatively TRBD2 (12 bases). The V end lost 10 bases, the J end lost 3 bases, and 28 bases lay between the germline ends. The germline V gene encodes CDR1 ENHRY and CDR2 SYGVKD. The CDR3 is made up of 17 amino acids. The CDR3 loop is CATGDRGTSGLGYEQYF. For the CDR3, the DNA is TGTGCCACAGGGGACAGGGGGACTAGCGGGTTAGGCTACGAGCAGTACTTC.

The V gene is TRBV5-1, the J gene TRBJ2-2; 8 bases align to TRBD1. This CDR3 has 15 amino acids. The junction had 6 bases not matched to a gene; V was cut back by 4 bases and J by 4 bases. Looked up from germline, CDR1 is SGHRS and CDR2 is YFSETQ. The CDR3 loop reads CASSNSGQVTGELFF. The DNA of the CDR3 is TGCGCCAGCAGCAACTCGGGACAGGTCACCGGGGAGCTGTTTTTT.

CDR3 amino acids: CAHGGLSFTDTQYF. For the CDR3, the DNA is TGTGCCCATGGGGGACTCTCCTTCACAGATACGCAGTATTTT. The chain employs TRBV30 and TRBJ2-3, with a possible D match to TRBD2 (6 bases). The CDR3 contains 14 residues. V lost 8 bases to trimming and J lost 2 bases, with 17 bases between them. The V gene's germline CDR1 is GTSNPN and CDR2 SVGIG (reference sequence). The variable domain in full, completed from reference TRBV30 and TRBJ2-3, reads SQTIHQWPATLVQPVGSPLSLECTVEGTSNPNLYWYRQAAGRGLQLLFYSVGIGQISSEVPQNLSASRPQDRQFILSSKKLLLSDSGFYLCAHGGLSFTDTQYFGPGTRLTVL.

This chain connects TRBV19 to TRBJ2-5, with D perhaps matching TRBD1 (5 bases). CDR3 length: 13 amino acids. The V end was cut by 3 bases, the J end by 5 bases, with 10 bases between. Germline assignment: CDR1 LNHDA and CDR2 SQIVND (reference sequence). The CDR3 DNA reads TGTGCCAGTAGTATTCAGGGTGTGGAGACCCAGTACTTC. Its translation: CASSIQGVETQYF.

This clone was counted between two and nine times. This chain links TRBV7-2 with TRBJ1-4, with 9 bases that match TRBD1. Losses at the gene ends were 5 bases for V and 7 bases for J; bases not matched to a gene: 11. Germline V gene data show CDR1 as SGHTA and CDR2 as FQGNSA. The CDR3 covers 16 residues. CDR3 bases: TGTGCCAGCAGCCCCGGGACAGGGAGGCGAGGTGAAAAACTGTTTTTT. This gives the protein CASSPGTGRRGEKLFF.

A few counts support this clone. The rearrangement uses TRBV4-1 and TRBJ1-5; the D is unclear. The germline V gene encodes CDR1 MGHRA and CDR2 YSYEKL. V was pared by 0 bases and J by 4 bases, with 13 bases between. The CDR3 covers 16 residues. CDR3: CASSQEGVGLNQPQHF. Written as DNA, the CDR3 is TGCGCCAGCAGCCAAGAAGGAGTGGGTCTTAATCAGCCCCAGCATTTT.

The chain combines TRBV19 with TRBJ2-1; 9 positions agree with TRBD1. V was clipped by 7 bases and J by 6 bases; unmatched bases: 4. This CDR3 spans 13 amino acids. CDR1 and CDR2 from the germline V gene are LNHDA and SQIVND (reference sequence). CDR3 nucleotides: TGTGCCAGTACGGGGACAGGGATCAATGAGCAGTTCTTC. Its translation is CASTGTGINEQFF.

J is TRBJ2-2 and V is TRBV29-1, with a possible D match to TRBD2 (6 bases). The CDR3 contains 17 residues. Germline CDR1 SQVTM, CDR2 ANQGSEA. V gave up 1 base and J gave up 0 bases, with 15 bases separating them. DNA of the CDR3: TGCAGCGTTGAAGCTCGGGGTAGCGGTGCGAACACCGGGGAGCTGTTTTTT. Residues: CSVEARGSGANTGELFF.